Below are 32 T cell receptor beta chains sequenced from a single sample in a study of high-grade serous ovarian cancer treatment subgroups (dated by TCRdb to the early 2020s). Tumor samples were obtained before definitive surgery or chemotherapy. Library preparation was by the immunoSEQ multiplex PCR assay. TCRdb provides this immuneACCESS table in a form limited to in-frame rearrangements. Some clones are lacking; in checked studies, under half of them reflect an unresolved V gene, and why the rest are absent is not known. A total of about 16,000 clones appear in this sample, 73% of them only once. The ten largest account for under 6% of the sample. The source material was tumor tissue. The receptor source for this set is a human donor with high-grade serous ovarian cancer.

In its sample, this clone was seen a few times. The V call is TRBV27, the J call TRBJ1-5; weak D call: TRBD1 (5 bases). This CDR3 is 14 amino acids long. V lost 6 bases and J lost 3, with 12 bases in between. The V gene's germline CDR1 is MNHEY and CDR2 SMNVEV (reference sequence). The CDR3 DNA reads TGTGCCAGCAGCCAGTGGGGGTACAATCAGCCCCAGCATTTT. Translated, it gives CASSQWGYNQPQHF.

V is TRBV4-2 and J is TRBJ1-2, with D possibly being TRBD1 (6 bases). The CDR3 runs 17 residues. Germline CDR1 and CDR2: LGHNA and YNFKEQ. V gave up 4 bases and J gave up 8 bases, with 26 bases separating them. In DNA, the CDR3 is TGTGCCAGCAGCCTTAACCCCCTCTATTACGGGGGCGGCGGCTACACCTTC. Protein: CASSLNPLYYGGGGYTF.

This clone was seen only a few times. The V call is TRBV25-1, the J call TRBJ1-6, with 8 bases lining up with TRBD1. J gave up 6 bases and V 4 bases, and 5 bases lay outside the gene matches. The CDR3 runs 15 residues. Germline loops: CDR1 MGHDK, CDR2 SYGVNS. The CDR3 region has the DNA TGTGCCAGCAGTGCCCGGACAGGGAGTAATTCACCCCTCCACTTT. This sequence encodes CASSARTGSNSPLHF.

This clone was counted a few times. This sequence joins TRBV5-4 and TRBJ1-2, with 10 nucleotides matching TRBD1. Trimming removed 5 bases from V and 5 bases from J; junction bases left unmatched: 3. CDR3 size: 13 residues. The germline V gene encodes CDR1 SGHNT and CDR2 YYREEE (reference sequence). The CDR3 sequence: CASRPGQGYGYTF. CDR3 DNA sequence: TGTGCCAGCAGACCGGGACAGGGGTATGGCTACACCTTC.

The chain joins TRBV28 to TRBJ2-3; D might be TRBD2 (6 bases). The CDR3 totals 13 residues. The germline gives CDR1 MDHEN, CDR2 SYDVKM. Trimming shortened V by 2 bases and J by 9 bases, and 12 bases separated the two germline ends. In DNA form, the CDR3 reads TGTGCCAGCAGTTTAGCGTGGGCGGGAACGCAGTATTTT. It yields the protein CASSLAWAGTQYF.

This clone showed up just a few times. CDR3 loop: CASSFQRGYEQYF. Written as DNA, the CDR3 is TGTGCCAGCAGCTTCCAGCGGGGGTACGAGCAGTACTTC. This chain links TRBV13 with TRBJ2-7; 8 nucleotides agree with TRBD2. V shed 3 bases, J shed 4 bases, and the junction held 2 bases outside the gene matches. The CDR3 extends over 13 amino acids. Germline CDR1 and CDR2: PRHDT and FYEKMQ (reference sequence).

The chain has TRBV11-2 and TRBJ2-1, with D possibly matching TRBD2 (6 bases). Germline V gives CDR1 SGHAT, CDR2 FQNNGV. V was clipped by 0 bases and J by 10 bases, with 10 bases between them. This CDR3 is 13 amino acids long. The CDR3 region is CASSLDRRGEQFF. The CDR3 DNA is TGTGCCAGCAGCTTAGACCGGAGGGGAGAGCAGTTCTTC.

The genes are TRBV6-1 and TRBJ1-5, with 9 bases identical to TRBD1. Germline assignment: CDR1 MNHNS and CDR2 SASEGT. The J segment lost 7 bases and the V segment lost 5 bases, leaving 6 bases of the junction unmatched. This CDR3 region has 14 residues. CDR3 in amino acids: CASSSGTGIQPQHF. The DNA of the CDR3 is TGTGCCAGCAGTTCCGGGACAGGGATCCAGCCCCAGCATTTT.

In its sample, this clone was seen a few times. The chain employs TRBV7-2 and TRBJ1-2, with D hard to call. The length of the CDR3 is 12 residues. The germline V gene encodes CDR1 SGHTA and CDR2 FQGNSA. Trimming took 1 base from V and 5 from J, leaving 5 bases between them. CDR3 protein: CASSLVGYGYTF. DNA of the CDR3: TGTGCCAGCAGCTTAGTCGGGTATGGCTACACCTTC.

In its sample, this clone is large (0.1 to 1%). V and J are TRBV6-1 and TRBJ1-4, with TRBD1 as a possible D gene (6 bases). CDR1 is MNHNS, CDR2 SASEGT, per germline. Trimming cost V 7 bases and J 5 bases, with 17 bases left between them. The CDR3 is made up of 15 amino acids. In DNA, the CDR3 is TGTGCCAGCACTCTCATGGGGGGCAGCAATGAAAAACTGTTTTTT. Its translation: CASTLMGGSNEKLFF.

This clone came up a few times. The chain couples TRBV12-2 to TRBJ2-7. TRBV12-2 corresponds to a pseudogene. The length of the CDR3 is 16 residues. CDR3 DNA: TGTGCAAGTCGCTTAGGAACGGGACCGCGCTCCTACGAGCAGTACTTC. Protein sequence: CASRLGTGPRSYEQYF.

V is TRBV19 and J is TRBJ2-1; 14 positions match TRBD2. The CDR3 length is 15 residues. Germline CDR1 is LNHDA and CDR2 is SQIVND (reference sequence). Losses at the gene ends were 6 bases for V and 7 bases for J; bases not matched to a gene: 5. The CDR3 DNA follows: TGTGCCAGTAGGAGGACTAGCGGGGGGAGAAATGAGCAGTTCTTC. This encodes CASRRTSGGRNEQFF.

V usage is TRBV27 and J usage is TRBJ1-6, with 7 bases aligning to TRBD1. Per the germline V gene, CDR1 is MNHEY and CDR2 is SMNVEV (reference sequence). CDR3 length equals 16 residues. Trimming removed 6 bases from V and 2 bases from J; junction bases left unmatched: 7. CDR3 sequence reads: CASSDAGGTYNSPLHF. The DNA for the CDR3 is TGTGCCAGCAGCGACGCAGGGGGGACCTATAATTCACCCCTCCACTTT.

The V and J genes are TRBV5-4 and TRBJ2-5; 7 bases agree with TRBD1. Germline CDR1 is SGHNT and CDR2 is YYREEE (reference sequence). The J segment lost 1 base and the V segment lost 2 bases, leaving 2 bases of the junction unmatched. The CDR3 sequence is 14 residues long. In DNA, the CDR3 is TGTGCCAGCAGCTTCAGGGGGTCCCAAGAGACCCAGTACTTC. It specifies CASSFRGSQETQYF.

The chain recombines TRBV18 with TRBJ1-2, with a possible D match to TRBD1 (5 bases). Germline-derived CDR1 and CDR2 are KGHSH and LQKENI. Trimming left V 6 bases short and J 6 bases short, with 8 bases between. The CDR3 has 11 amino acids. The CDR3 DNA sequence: TGTGCCAGCTCGACAGTTAATGGCTACACCTTC. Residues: CASSTVNGYTF.

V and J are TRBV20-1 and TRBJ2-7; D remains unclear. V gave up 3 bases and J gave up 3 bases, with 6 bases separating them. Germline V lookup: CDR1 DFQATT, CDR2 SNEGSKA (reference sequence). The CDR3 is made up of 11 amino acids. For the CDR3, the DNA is TGCAGTGCTAGGCCTGGCTACGAGCAGTACTTC. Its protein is CSARPGYEQYF.

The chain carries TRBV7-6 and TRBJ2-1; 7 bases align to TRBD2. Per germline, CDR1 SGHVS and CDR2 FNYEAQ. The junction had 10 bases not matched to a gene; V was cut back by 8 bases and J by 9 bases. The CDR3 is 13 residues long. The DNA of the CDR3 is TGTGCCAGCGGCGGGGGATTCACCAGTGAGCAGTTCTTC. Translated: CASGGGFTSEQFF. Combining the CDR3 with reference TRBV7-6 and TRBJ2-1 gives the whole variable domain GAGVSQSPRYKVTKRGQDVALRCDPISGHVSLYWYRQALGQGPEFLTYFNYEAQQDKSGLPNDRFSAERPEGSISTLTIQRTEQRDSAMYRCASGGGFTSEQFFGPGTRLTVL.

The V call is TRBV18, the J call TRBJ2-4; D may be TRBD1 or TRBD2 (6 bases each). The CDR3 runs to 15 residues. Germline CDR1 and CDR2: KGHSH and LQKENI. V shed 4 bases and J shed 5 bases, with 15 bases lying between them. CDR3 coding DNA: TGTGCCAGCTCACGACCGGGGGCATCAGAAAACATTCAGTACTTC. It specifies CASSRPGASENIQYF.

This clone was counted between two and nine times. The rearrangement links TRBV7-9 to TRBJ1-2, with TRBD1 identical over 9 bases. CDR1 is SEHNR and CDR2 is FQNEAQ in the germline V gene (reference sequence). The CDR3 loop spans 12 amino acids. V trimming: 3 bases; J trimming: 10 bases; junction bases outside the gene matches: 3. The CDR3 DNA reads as TGTGCCAGCAGCTTGGGGACAGGGCCCTACACCTTC. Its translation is CASSLGTGPYTF.

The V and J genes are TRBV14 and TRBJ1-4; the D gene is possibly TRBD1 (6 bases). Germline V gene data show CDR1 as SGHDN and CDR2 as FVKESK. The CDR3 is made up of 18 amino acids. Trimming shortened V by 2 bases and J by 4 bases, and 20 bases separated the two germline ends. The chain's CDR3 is CASSQSPSWTASNEKLFF. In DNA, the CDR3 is TGTGCCAGCAGCCAATCACCTTCTTGGACAGCGAGTAATGAAAAACTGTTTTTT.

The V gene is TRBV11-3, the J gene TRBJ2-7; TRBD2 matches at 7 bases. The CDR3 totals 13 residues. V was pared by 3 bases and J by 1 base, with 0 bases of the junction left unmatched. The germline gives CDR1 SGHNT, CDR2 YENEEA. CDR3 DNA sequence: TGTGCCAGCAGCTTGGGGGGGTCCTACGAGCAGTACTTC. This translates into CASSLGGSYEQYF. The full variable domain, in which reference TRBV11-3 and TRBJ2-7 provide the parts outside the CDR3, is EAGVVQSPRYKIIEKKQPVAFWCNPISGHNTLYWYLQNLGQGPELLIRYENEEAVDDSQLPKDRFSAERLKGVDSTLKIQPAELGDSAVYLCASSLGGSYEQYFGPGTRLTVT.

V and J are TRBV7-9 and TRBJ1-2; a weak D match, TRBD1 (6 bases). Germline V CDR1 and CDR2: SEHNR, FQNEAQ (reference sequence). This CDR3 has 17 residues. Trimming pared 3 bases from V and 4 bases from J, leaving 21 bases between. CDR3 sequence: CASSFSFGGQGIYGYTF. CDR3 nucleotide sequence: TGTGCCAGCAGCTTTTCCTTCGGTGGCCAGGGGATCTATGGCTACACCTTC.

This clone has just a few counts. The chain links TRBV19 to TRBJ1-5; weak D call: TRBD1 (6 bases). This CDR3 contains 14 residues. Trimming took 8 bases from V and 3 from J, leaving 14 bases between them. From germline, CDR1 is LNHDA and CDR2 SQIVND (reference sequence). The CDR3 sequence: CASLKTGANQPQHF. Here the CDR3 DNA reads TGTGCCAGTCTAAAGACAGGCGCCAATCAGCCCCAGCATTTT.

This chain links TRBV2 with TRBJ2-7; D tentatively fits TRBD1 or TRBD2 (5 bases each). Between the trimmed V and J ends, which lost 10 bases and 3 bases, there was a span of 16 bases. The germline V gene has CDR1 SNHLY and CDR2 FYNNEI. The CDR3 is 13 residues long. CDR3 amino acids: CATRRDGNYEQYF. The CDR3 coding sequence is TGTGCCACCCGAAGGGACGGAAACTACGAGCAGTACTTC. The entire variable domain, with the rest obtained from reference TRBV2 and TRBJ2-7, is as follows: EPEVTQTPSHQVTQMGQEVILRCVPISNHLYFYWYRQILGQKVEFLVSFYNNEISEKSEIFDDQFSVERPDGSNFTLKIRSTKLEDSAMYFCATRRDGNYEQYFGPGTRLTVT.

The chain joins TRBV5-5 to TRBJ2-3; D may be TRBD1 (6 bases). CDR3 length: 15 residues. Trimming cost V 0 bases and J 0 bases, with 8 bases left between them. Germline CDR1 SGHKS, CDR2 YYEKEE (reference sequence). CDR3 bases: TGTGCCAGCAGCTTGGGGACAGCTAGCACAGATACGCAGTATTTT. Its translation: CASSLGTASTDTQYF.

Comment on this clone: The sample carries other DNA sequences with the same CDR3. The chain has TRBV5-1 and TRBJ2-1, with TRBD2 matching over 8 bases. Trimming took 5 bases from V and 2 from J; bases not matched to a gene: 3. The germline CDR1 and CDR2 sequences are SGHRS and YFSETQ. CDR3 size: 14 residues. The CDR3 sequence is CASSSAGAYNEQFF. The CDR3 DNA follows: TGCGCCAGCAGTTCAGCGGGGGCCTACAATGAGCAGTTCTTC.

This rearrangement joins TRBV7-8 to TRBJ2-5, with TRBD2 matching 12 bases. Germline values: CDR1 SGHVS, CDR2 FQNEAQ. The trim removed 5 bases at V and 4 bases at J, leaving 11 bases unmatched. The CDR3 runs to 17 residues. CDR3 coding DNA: TGTGCCAGCAGCCTTAGGCAGACTAGCGGGGGCGTAGAGACCCAGTACTTC. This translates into CASSLRQTSGGVETQYF.

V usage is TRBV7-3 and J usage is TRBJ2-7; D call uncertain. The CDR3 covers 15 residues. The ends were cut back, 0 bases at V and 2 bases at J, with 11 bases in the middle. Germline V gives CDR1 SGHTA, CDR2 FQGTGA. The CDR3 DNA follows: TGTGCCAGCAGCTTAACAAACAGTGGAACCTACGAGCAGTACTTC. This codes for CASSLTNSGTYEQYF.

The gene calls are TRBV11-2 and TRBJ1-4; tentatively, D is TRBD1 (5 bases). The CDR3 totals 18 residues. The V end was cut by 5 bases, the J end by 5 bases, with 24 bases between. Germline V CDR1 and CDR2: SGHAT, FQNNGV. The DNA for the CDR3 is TGTGCCAGCAGCCCGAATGGCCGCCGGGGACCGGGGAATGAAAAACTGTTTTTT. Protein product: CASSPNGRRGPGNEKLFF.

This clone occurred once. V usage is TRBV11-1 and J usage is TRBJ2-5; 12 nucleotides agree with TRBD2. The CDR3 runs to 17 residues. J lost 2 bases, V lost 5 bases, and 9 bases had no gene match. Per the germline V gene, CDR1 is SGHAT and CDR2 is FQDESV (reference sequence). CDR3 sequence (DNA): TGTGCCAGCAGCCCACCTTGGACTAGCGGGACACAAGAGACCCAGTACTTC. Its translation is CASSPPWTSGTQETQYF.

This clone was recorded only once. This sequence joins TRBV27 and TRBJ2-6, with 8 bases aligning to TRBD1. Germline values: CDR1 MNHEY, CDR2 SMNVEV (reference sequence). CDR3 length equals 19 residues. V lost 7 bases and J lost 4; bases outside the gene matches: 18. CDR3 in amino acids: CASTPSARGPQSGANVLTF. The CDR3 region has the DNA TGTGCCAGCACCCCGTCGGCCAGGGGGCCTCAGTCAGGGGCCAACGTCCTGACTTTC.

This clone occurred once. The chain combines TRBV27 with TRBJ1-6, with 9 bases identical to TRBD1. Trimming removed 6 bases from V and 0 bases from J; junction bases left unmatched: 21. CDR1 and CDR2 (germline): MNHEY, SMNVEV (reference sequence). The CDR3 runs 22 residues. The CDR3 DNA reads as TGTGCCAGCAGAAAGGGGGACAGGGCATTTTCTCCTACGAGCTCCTATAATTCACCCCTCCACTTT. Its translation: CASRKGDRAFSPTSSYNSPLHF.